This T cell receptor beta chain was captured by sequencing in a study of T cell responses to AZD1222 COVID-19 vaccine (dated by TCRdb to the early 2020s). Turning to the overall study: A total of around 240 trial participants underwent TCR sequencing, of whom about 200 received two doses of AZD1222 and about 25 received two doses of the MenACWY control vaccine. Trial participants were enrolled by age into 18-55, 56-69 and 70-plus year subgroups, with roughly 150, 30 and 60 TCR-sequenced participants respectively.

This specimen's time point label, per the study, means: about 28 days (+/-7) after the second vaccine dose. Because spike-specific TCR depth and breadth did not differ between the two schedules, AZD1222 recipients who got a second dose at roughly 4 weeks were pooled with those who got a second dose at roughly 12 weeks. The vaccinee samples were drawn from two UK trials, COV001 and COV002, one of which was a single-blind randomized controlled phase 2/3 trial testing AZD1222 (ChAdOx1 nCoV-19) in healthy adults. Trial participant PBMC samples were collected at day 0 and day 28 after the second dose for TCRbeta chain sequencing. As to this clone: Its target antigen remains unknown. No much larger clone exists at a distance of one base, and base qualities are not known.

The CDR3 regions of human TCRbeta chains were subjected to immunosequencing. The source study handled its data this way. Repertoire TCRs were checked for matches against a reference library of SARS-CoV-2-specific TCRs that had been generated using the MIRA antigen-specificity platform. Breadth was defined as the fraction of unique TCRs that were SARS-CoV-2-associated. Depth was defined as the fraction of total T cells that were SARS-CoV-2-associated. Each spike-specific TCR was assigned to its reactive spike region and to a CD4 or CD8 class using the MIRA data. Log10-transformed breadth and depth values were compared by one-way ANOVA with Sidak's multiple comparisons tests. TCRdb carries this immuneACCESS record with in-frame sequences only. Its versions omit some clonotypes, under half of them owing to an unresolved V gene in the studies checked, with the rest unexplained. V, J and clone size reflect that table, while D and trimming were determined from the DNA. The sample yields 150,000 or so clones; roughly 90% were counted once. Of the sample, about 1.6% falls within the top ten clones.

There are 16 amino acids in the CDR3, from cysteine to phenylalanine inclusive. Here the CDR3 DNA is all that survives: 48 bases in frame from base 1. A distance of 11 bases separates the germline ends of V and J, which lose 0 bases and 3 bases respectively. Per the germline V gene, MNHNS is the CDR1 and SASEGT is the CDR2. The study at large found these results: Because no day 14 peak-response samples were available, the repertoires could be characterized only after the peak T cell response. The whole spike protein was spanned by vaccine-associated CD4 TCRs, and dominant responses were seen in regions 160-218 and 743-854. After two AZD1222 doses, both the breadth and the depth of spike-specific TCRs were significantly higher than at day 0 and than in MenACWY recipients. Reportedly, almost half of the unique spike-specific TCRs recognized epitopes lying outside the regions that are mutated in the B.1.351 and B.1.1.7 variants. Conclusions about previously exposed vaccinees were limited because only six AZD1222 recipients were SARS-CoV-2 seropositive at baseline. Participants were mostly white British and included more females than males, and it was suggested by the authors that clonal diversity may have been underestimated. The 56-69-year group was small, and its depth increase did not reach significance, likely because of low power.

This clonotype originated in an adult who received the AZD1222 COVID-19 vaccine. This chain is built from TRBV6-1 and TRBJ1-4; a tentative D call is TRBD1 (6 bases match). The sample consisted of peripheral blood, taken 28 days after the second AZD1222 dose. The sequence in DNA is TGTGCCAGCAGTGAAGCAGGGGGGCAGGCTAATGAAAAACTGTTTTTT. Its coded protein is CASSEAGGQANEKLFF.